The rows below give T cell receptor beta chains drawn from one sample of a study of T-cell reconstitution after alpha-beta-depleted transplantation in children. One entry per CDR3 protein results from TCRdb running MiXCR on the PCR reads. The repertoire includes roughly 200,000 distinct CDR3 sequences, roughly 7.5% of them detected once, and approximately 3% sits in the top ten. Sequenced material: PBMCs from the stem cell graft donor, taken from the stem cell graft. The source of these receptors is a human donor who donated a stem cell graft to a child with Wiskott-Aldrich syndrome. Both conserved end residues are part of each CDR3. D genes are given only for firm matches. Clone size appears in some rows only: once, few, many, or a class for an expanded clone.

TRBJ2-5,TRBD1,TRBV28,-,CASLPGQLYQETQYF,TGTGCCAGCCTCCCGGGACAGCTCTACCAAGAGACCCAGTACTTC
TRBJ2-7,-,TRBV7-9,few,CASIQDGISYEQYF,TGTGCCAGCATCCAGGACGGGATCTCCTACGAGCAGTACTTC
TRBJ1-4,TRBD1,TRBV6-2/TRBV6-3,many,CASSPDRGREKLFF,TGTGCCAGCAGTCCGGACAGGGGTCGTGAAAAACTGTTTTTT
TRBJ2-1,TRBD1,TRBV5-6,many,CASSPTTGGGKDNEQFF,TGTGCCAGCAGCCCGACGACAGGGGGCGGTAAAGACAATGAGCAGTTCTTC
TRBJ2-5,TRBD2,TRBV29-1,-,CSVRSGGESLKLQETQYF,TGCAGCGTTCGATCGGGGGGGGAGAGCTTAAAACTTCAAGAGACCCAGTACTTC
TRBJ1-4,TRBD1,TRBV20-1,many,CSARNTGGVDEKLFF,TGCAGTGCTAGAAATACAGGGGGCGTCGATGAAAAACTGTTTTTT
TRBJ2-6,-,TRBV4-1,few,CASSHTGPRRRIGANVLTF,TGCGCCAGCAGCCACACAGGGCCGAGACGGCGCATCGGGGCCAACGTCCTGACTTTC
TRBJ1-4,-,TRBV5-1,many,CASSLLTGLTNEKLFF,TGCGCCAGCAGCTTGTTAACAGGGTTGACTAATGAAAAACTGTTTTTT
TRBJ2-7,TRBD1,TRBV6-1,many,CASSHRTGVGEQYF,TGTGCCAGCAGCCACAGGACAGGGGTTGGCGAGCAGTACTTC
TRBJ2-7,-,TRBV29-1,-,CSVLAGHSYEQYF,TGCAGCGTTTTGGCAGGCCACTCCTACGAGCAGTACTTC
TRBJ2-2,-,TRBV11-3,-,CASSEGGANTGELFF,TGTGCCAGCAGCGAGGGGGGGGCGAACACCGGGGAGCTGTTTTTT
TRBJ1-1,-,TRBV3-1,many,CASSKLQGTEAFF,TGTGCCAGCAGCAAGCTACAGGGAACTGAAGCTTTCTTT
TRBJ2-1,-,TRBV7-8,many,CASSLQIAISEQFF,TGTGCCAGCAGCTTACAGATAGCCATATCTGAGCAGTTCTTC
TRBJ1-1,-,TRBV12-3/TRBV12-4,many,CASSLRYRDFEAFF,TGTGCCAGCAGTTTAAGGTACAGAGACTTTGAAGCTTTCTTT
TRBJ1-4,TRBD1,TRBV28,-,CASSLPTGEGEKLFF,TGTGCCAGCAGTCTACCGACAGGGGAGGGGGAAAAACTGTTTTTT
TRBJ2-7,-,TRBV5-1,many,CASSQGRFYEQYF,TGCGCCAGCAGTCAAGGACGGTTCTACGAGCAGTACTTC
TRBJ1-2,-,TRBV7-9,many,CASSLVSGRGYTF,TGTGCCAGCAGCTTAGTTTCGGGCCGGGGCTACACCTTC
TRBJ2-2,-,TRBV24-1,-,CATSDLPHLTNTGELFF,TGTGCCACCAGTGATTTGCCACACCTAACGAACACCGGGGAGCTGTTTTTT
TRBJ2-3,TRBD2,TRBV18,many,CASSPPRGSGSTADTQYF,TGTGCCAGCTCACCTCCTCGTGGTAGCGGGAGTACTGCAGATACGCAGTATTTT
TRBJ1-5,TRBD1,TRBV20-1,many,CSARKDRGPQPQHF,TGCAGTGCTAGAAAGGACAGGGGGCCTCAGCCCCAGCATTTT
TRBJ1-4,TRBD1,TRBV5-1,many,CASSSQGGGEKLFF,TGCGCCAGCAGCTCCCAGGGGGGTGGTGAAAAACTGTTTTTT
TRBJ2-5,-,TRBV6-5,many,CASSYSRTSWGQYF,TGTGCCAGCAGTTACTCTAGGACCTCTTGGGGCCAGTACTTC
TRBJ1-2,TRBD1,TRBV7-9,many,CASNGQGHGYTF,TGTGCCAGCAACGGACAGGGCCATGGCTACACCTTC
TRBJ1-3,-,TRBV18,-,CASSPIDSFRNTIYF,TGTGCCAGCTCACCAATTGACAGCTTTCGAAACACCATATATTTT
TRBJ2-1,TRBD2,TRBV4-2,few,CASSQGSASGGFNEQFF,TGTGCCAGCAGCCAAGGTTCGGCTAGCGGGGGTTTCAATGAGCAGTTCTTC
TRBJ2-7,TRBD1,TRBV12-5,many,CASGLVPTTGTGPYEQYF,TGTGCTAGTGGTTTGGTCCCGACTACCGGGACAGGGCCCTACGAGCAGTACTTC
TRBJ1-1,TRBD1,TRBV5-6,many,CASVRQGTAEAFF,TGTGCCAGCGTCAGACAGGGTACCGCTGAAGCTTTCTTT
TRBJ2-1,-,TRBV20-1,many,CSGISGSSYNEQFF,TGCAGTGGGATTAGCGGTAGCTCCTACAATGAGCAGTTCTTC
TRBJ2-7,TRBD2,TRBV12-3/TRBV12-4,many,CASSPPVGGRSYEQYF,TGTGCCAGCAGCCCTCCAGTGGGCGGGAGGTCCTACGAGCAGTACTTC
TRBJ1-1,-,TRBV7-9,few,CASSLATGLAEAFF,TGTGCCAGCAGCTTAGCTACAGGGCTCGCTGAAGCTTTCTTT
TRBJ2-2,-,TRBV20-1,many,CSAPHYGHTGELFF,TGCAGTGCCCCACACTACGGGCACACCGGGGAGCTGTTTTTT
TRBJ1-2,-,TRBV28,many,CASSSPGAGGYGYTF,TGTGCCAGCAGCTCTCCGGGGGCGGGAGGCTATGGCTACACCTTC
TRBJ2-1,-,TRBV15,many,CATSRGYNEQFF,TGTGCCACCAGCAGGGGCTACAATGAGCAGTTCTTC
TRBJ1-5,-,TRBV11-2,many,CASSLGDGKNQPQHF,TGTGCCAGCAGCTTAGGGGACGGTAAAAATCAGCCCCAGCATTTT
TRBJ1-3,-,TRBV6-1,many,CASSGFSSDTIYF,TGTGCCAGCAGTGGCTTTAGTTCAGACACCATATATTTT
TRBJ1-1,-,TRBV7-9,many,CASSFAANTEAFF,TGTGCCAGCAGCTTCGCGGCGAACACTGAAGCTTTCTTT
TRBJ2-1,-,TRBV5-1,-,CASSGGLWSYNEQFF,TGCGCCAGCAGCGGGGGGCTATGGTCCTACAATGAGCAGTTCTTC
TRBJ2-7,TRBD2,TRBV27,many,CASSLSVGLAAYEQYF,TGTGCCAGCAGTTTATCGGTAGGGCTAGCGGCCTACGAGCAGTACTTC
TRBJ2-2,-,TRBV20-1,many,CSASRLGELFF,TGCAGTGCTAGTCGCCTCGGGGAGCTGTTTTTT
TRBJ2-5,TRBD2,TRBV5-1,many,CASSLGTSGVQETQYF,TGCGCCAGCAGCCTCGGGACTAGCGGGGTGCAAGAGACCCAGTACTTC
TRBJ1-5,-,TRBV20-1,many,CSASIAGGRSNQPQHF,TGCAGTGCTAGCATTGCGGGGGGCCGGAGCAATCAGCCCCAGCATTTT
TRBJ2-5,TRBD2,TRBV7-7,-,CASSRLAGGQETQYF,TGTGCCAGCAGCCGACTAGCGGGAGGACAAGAGACCCAGTACTTC
TRBJ2-2,TRBD2,TRBV29-1,many,CSVEDRHLGASGPNTGELFF,TGCAGCGTTGAAGACCGTCACTTAGGGGCTAGCGGCCCGAACACCGGGGAGCTGTTTTTT
TRBJ2-1,TRBD2,TRBV2,few,CASSVVLAGVIYNEQFF,TGTGCCAGCAGTGTAGTCCTAGCGGGAGTAATCTACAATGAGCAGTTCTTC
TRBJ2-7,-,TRBV20-1,many,CSAEITLTASYEQYF,TGCAGTGCCGAAATTACCTTGACAGCGTCCTACGAGCAGTACTTC
TRBJ2-3,-,TRBV5-5,many,CASVSGGVVSSTDTQYF,TGTGCCAGCGTCTCGGGGGGCGTTGTCTCGAGCACAGATACGCAGTATTTT
TRBJ1-2,-,TRBV20-1,many,CSAIKNYGYTF,TGCAGTGCTATAAAAAACTATGGCTACACCTTC
TRBJ1-5,-,TRBV28,-,CASRLRDQLNQPQHF,TGTGCCAGCAGGCTCCGGGACCAGCTTAATCAGCCCCAGCATTTT
TRBJ2-3,TRBD2,TRBV4-3,many,CASSRGGLAGVTDTQYF,TGCGCCAGCAGCCGAGGCGGGCTAGCGGGAGTAACAGATACGCAGTATTTT
TRBJ2-3,-,TRBV7-2,many,CASSRTGDVTDTQYF,TGTGCCAGCAGCCGGACGGGGGACGTTACAGATACGCAGTATTTT
TRBJ1-2,TRBD1,TRBV20-1,many,CSGTPGGMVSGGYTF,TGCAGTGGCACCCCAGGGGGCATGGTTTCGGGTGGCTACACCTTC
TRBJ2-1,-,TRBV20-1,many,CSLMGGANEQFF,TGCAGTCTCATGGGGGGGGCAAATGAGCAGTTCTTC
TRBJ2-4,TRBD1,TRBV12-3/TRBV12-4,many,CASSTGVLAKNIQYF,TGTGCCAGCAGTACAGGGGTTTTGGCCAAAAACATTCAGTACTTC
TRBJ2-6,-,TRBV7-7,-,CASRDAGANVLTF,TGTGCCAGCAGGGACGCTGGGGCCAACGTCCTGACTTTC